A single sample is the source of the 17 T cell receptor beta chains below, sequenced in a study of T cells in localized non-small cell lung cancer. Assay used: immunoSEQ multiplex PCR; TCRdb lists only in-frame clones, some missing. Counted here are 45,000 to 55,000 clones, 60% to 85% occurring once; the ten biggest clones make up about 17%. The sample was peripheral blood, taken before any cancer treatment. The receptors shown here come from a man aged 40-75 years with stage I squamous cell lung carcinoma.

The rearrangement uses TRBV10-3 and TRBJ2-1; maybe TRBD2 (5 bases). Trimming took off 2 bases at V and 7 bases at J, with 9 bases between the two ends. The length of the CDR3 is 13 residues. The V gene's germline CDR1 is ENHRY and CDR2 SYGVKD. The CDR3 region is CAISEQTRNEQFF. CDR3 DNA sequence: TGTGCCATCAGTGAGCAAACTAGGAATGAGCAGTTCTTC.

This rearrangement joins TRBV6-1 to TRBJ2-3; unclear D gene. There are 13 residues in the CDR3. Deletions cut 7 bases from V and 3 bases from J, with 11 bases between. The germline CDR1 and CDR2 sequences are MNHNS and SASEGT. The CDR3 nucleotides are TGTGCCAGCATGTTGCGTTGGACAGATACGCAGTATTTT. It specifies CASMLRWTDTQYF.

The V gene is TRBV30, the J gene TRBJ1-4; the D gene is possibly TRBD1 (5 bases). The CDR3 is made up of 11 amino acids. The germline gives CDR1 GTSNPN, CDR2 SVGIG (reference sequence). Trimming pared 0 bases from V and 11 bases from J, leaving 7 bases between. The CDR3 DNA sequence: TGTGCCTGGAGTGTGGGGACCAAACTGTTTTTT. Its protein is CAWSVGTKLFF.

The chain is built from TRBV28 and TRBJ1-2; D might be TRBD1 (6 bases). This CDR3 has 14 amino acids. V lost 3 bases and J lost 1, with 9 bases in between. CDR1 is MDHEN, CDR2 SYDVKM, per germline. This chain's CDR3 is CASSLAGDNYGYTF. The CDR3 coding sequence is TGTGCCAGCAGTTTGGCAGGGGATAACTATGGCTACACCTTC.

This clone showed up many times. The DNA for the CDR3 is TGTGCCAGCAGCCCCGGACACCTTAACTATGGCTACACCTTC. Its translation: CASSPGHLNYGYTF. This rearrangement joins TRBV7-2 to TRBJ1-2; maybe TRBD1 (5 bases). The V and J ends lost 5 bases and 1 base respectively, with 11 bases between them. The CDR3 loop spans 14 amino acids. Germline values: CDR1 SGHTA, CDR2 FQGNSA.

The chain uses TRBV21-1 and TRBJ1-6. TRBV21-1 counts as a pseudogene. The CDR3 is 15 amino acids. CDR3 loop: CASSKDSASYSPLHF. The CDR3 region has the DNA TGTGCCAGCAGCAAAGACTCAGCCAGCTATTCACCCCTCCACTTT.

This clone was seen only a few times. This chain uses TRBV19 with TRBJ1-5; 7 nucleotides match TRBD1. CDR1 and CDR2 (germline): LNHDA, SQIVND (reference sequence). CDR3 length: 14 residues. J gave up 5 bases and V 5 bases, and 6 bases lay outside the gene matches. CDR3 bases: TGTGCCAGTAGTTCGACAGGGTGGGATCAGCCCCAGCATTTT. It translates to CASSSTGWDQPQHF.

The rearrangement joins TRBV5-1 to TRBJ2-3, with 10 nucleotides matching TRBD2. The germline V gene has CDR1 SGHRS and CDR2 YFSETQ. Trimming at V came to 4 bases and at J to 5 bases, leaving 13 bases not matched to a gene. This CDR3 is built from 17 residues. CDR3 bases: TGCGCCAGCAGCACCCTTCCTAGCGGGGGAGGGGGAGATACGCAGTATTTT. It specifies CASSTLPSGGGGDTQYF.

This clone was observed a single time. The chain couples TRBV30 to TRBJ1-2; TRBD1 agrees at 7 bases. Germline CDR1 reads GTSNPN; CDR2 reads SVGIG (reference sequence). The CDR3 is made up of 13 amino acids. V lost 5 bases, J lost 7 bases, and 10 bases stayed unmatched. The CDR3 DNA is TGTGCCTGGGACAGGGCAGGAACCGGTGGCTACACCTTC. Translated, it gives CAWDRAGTGGYTF.

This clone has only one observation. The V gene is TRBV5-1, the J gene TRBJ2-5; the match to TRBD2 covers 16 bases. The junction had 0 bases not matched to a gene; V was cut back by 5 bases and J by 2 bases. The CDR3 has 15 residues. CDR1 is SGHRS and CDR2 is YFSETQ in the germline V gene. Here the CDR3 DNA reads TGCGCCAGCAGGGGACTAGCGGGGGGGCAAGAGACCCAGTACTTC. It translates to CASRGLAGGQETQYF.

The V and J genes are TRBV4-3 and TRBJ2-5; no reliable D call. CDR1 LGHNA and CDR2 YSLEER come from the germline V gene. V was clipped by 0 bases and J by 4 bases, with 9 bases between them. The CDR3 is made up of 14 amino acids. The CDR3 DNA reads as TGCGCCAGCAGCCAAGATCTGGTTCCAGAGACCCAGTACTTC. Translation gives CASSQDLVPETQYF.

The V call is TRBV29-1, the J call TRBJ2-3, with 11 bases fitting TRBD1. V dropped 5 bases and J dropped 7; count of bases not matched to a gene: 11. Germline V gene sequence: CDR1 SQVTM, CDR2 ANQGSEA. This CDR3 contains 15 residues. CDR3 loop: CSVLSPGQGGNTQYF. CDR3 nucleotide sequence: TGCAGCGTTTTAAGCCCGGGACAGGGGGGAAATACGCAGTATTTT.

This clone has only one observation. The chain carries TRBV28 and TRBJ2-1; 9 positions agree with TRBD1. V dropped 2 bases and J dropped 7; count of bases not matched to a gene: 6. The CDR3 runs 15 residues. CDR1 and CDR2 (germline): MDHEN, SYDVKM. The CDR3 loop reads CASSLTDRGVNEQFF. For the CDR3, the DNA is TGTGCCAGCAGTTTAACGGACAGGGGCGTGAATGAGCAGTTCTTC.

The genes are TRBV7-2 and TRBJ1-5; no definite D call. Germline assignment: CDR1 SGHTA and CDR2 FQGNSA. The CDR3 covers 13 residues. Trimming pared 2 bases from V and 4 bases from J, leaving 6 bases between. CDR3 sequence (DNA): TGTGCCAGCAGCTTAACATCAAATCAGCCCCAGCATTTT. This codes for CASSLTSNQPQHF.

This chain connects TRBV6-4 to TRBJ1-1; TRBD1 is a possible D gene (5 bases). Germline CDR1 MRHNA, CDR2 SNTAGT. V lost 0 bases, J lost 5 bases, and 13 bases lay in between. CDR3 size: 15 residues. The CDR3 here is CASSDSYRGGTEAFF. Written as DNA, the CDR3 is TGTGCCAGCAGTGACTCGTACCGGGGGGGGACTGAAGCTTTCTTT.

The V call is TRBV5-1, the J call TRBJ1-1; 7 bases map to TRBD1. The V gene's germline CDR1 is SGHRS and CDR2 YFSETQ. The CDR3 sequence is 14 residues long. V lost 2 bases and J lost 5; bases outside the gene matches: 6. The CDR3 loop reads CASSFGQEGTEAFF. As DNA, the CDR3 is TGCGCCAGCAGCTTCGGACAGGAAGGGACTGAAGCTTTCTTT.

The CDR3 loop reads CASSSTTGRAEKLFF. The CDR3 nucleotides read TGCGCCAGCAGCTCAACGACAGGGAGGGCGGAAAAACTGTTTTTT. The chain combines TRBV5-1 with TRBJ1-4; 7 nucleotides match TRBD1. Germline V CDR1 and CDR2: SGHRS, YFSETQ. J lost 8 bases, V lost 3 bases, and 10 bases had no gene match. This CDR3 is built from 15 residues. The whole variable domain, filled in from reference TRBV5-1 and TRBJ1-4, reads KAGVTQTPRYLIKTRGQQVTLSCSPISGHRSVSWYQQTPGQGLQFLFEYFSETQRNKGNFPGRFSGRQFSNSRSEMNVSTLELGDSALYLCASSSTTGRAEKLFFGSGTQLSVL.